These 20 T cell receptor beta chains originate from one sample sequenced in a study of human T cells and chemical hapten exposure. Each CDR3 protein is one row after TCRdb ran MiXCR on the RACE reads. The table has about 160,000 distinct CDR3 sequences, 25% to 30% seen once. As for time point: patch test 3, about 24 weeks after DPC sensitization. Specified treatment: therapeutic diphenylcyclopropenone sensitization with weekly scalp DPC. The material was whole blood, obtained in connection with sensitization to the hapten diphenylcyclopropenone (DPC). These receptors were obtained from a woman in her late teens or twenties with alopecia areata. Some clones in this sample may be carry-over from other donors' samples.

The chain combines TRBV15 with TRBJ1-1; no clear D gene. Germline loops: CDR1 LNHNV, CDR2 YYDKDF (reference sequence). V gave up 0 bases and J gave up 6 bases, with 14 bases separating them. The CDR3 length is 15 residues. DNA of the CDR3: TGTGCCACCAGCAGAGATGTTCCGGGAAACTCTGAAGCTTTCTTT. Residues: CATSRDVPGNSEAFF.

CDR3 sequence reads: CASSPSSIGAYEQYF. CDR3 in DNA: TGTGCCAGCAGCCCTTCTTCAATTGGGGCCTACGAGCAGTACTTC. The chain recombines TRBV7-9 with TRBJ2-7; D is unclear. Germline V CDR1 and CDR2: SEHNR, FQNEAQ (reference sequence). The V end lost 5 bases, the J end lost 2 bases, and 16 bases lay between the germline ends. This CDR3 is 15 amino acids long.

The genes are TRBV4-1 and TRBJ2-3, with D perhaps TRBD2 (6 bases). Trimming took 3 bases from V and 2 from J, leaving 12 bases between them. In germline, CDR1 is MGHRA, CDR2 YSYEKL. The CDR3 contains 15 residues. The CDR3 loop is CASSHGWGDTDTQYF. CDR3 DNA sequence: TGCGCCAGCAGCCACGGGTGGGGGGACACAGATACGCAGTATTTT.

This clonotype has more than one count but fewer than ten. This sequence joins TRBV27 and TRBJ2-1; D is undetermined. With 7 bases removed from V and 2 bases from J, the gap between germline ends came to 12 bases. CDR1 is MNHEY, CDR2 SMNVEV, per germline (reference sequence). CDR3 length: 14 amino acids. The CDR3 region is CASTSLDTYNEQFF. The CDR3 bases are TGTGCCAGCACATCCCTAGATACCTACAATGAGCAGTTCTTC.

The CDR3 spells CASSPRTSGGEQFF. DNA for the CDR3: TGTGCCAGCAGCCCACGGACTAGCGGGGGTGAGCAGTTCTTC. The rearrangement links TRBV7-2 to TRBJ2-1; TRBD2 aligns across 13 bases. V lost 5 bases to trimming and J lost 9 bases; unmatched junction nucleotides: 4. The CDR3 sequence is 14 residues long. Germline CDR1 and CDR2: SGHTA and FQGNSA.

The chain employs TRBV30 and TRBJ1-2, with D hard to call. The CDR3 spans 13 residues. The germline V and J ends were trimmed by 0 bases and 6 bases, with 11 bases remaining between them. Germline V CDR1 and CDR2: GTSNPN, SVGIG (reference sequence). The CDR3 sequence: CAWSVEETDGYTF. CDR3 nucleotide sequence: TGTGCCTGGAGTGTAGAGGAGACGGATGGCTACACCTTC. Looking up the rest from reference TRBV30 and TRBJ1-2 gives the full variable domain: SQTIHQWPATLVQPVGSPLSLECTVEGTSNPNLYWYRQAAGRGLQLLFYSVGIGQISSEVPQNLSASRPQDRQFILSSKKLLLSDSGFYLCAWSVEETDGYTFGSGTRLTVV.

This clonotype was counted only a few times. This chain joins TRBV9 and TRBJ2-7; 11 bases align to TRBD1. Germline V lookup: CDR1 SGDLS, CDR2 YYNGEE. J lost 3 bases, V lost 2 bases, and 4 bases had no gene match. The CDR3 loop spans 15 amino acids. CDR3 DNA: TGTGCCAGCAGCGTCGGGACAGGGGGTATCTACGAGCAGTACTTC. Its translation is CASSVGTGGIYEQYF.

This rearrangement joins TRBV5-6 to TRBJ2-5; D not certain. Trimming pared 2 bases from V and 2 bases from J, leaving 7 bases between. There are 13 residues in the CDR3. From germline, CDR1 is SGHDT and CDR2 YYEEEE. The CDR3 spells CASSFLDQETQYF. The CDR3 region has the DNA TGTGCCAGCAGCTTTTTAGATCAAGAGACCCAGTACTTC.

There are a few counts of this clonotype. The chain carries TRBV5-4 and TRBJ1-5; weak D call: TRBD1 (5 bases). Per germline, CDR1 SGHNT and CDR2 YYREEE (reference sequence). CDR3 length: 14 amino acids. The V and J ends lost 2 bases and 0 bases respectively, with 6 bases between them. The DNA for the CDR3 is TGTGCCAGCAGCTTAGGGGTTAGCAATCAGCCCCAGCATTTT. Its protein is CASSLGVSNQPQHF.

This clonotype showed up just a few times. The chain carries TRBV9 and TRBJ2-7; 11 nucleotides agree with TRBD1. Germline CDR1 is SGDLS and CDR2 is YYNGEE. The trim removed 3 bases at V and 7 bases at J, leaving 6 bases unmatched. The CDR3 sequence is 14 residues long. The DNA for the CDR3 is TGTGCCAGCAGCGCCGGGACAGGGGGACGGGAGCAGTACTTC. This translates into CASSAGTGGREQYF.

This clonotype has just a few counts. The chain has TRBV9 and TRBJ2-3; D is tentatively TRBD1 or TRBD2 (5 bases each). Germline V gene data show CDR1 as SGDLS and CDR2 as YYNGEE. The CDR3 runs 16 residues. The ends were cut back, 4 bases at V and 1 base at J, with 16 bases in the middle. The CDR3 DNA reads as TGTGCCAGCAGCAGTTTTGGGGGTAGAGGCACAGATACGCAGTATTTT. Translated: CASSSFGGRGTDTQYF. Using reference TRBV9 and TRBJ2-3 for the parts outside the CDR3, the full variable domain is DSGVTQTPKHLITATGQRVTLRCSPRSGDLSVYWYQQSLDQGLQFLIQYYNGEERAKGNILERFSAQQFPDLHSELNLSSLELGDSALYFCASSSFGGRGTDTQYFGPGTRLTVL.

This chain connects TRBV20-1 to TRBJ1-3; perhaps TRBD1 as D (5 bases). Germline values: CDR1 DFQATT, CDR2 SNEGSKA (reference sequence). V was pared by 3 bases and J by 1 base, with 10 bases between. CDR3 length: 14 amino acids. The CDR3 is CSARWGNSGNTIYF. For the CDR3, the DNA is TGCAGTGCTAGGTGGGGGAATTCTGGAAACACCATATATTTT.

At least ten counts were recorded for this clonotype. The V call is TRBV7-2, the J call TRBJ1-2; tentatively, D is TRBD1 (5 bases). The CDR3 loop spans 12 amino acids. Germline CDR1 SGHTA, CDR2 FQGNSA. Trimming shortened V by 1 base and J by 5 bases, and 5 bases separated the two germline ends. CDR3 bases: TGTGCCAGCAGCTTAGGGGGGTATGGCTACACCTTC. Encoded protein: CASSLGGYGYTF. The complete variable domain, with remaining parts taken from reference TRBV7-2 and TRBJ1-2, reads GAGVSQSPSNKVTEKGKDVELRCDPISGHTALYWYRQSLGQGLEFLIYFQGNSAPDKSGLPSDRFSAERTGGSVSTLTIQRTQQEDSAVYLCASSLGGYGYTFGSGTRLTVV.

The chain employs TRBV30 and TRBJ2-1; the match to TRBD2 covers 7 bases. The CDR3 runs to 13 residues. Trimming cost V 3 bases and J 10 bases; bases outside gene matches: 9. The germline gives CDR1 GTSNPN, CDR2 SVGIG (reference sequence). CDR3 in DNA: TGTGCCTGGAGCGGGAGCGGGATTAGGGAGCAGTTCTTC. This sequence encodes CAWSGSGIREQFF.

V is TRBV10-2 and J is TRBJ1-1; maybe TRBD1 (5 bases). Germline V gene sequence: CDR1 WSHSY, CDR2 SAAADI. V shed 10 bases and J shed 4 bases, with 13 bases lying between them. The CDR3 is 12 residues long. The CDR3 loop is CATRSGSTEAFF. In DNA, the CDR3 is TGCGCCACCCGGTCAGGGTCCACTGAAGCTTTCTTT.

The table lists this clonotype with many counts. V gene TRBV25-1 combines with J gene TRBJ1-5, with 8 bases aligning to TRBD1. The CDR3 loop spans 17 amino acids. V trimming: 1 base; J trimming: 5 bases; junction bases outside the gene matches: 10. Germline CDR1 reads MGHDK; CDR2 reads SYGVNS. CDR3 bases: TGTGCCAGCAGTGAATTCGAGACAGGGGATGTGGATCAGCCCCAGCATTTT. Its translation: CASSEFETGDVDQPQHF. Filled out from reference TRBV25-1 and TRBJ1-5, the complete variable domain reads EADIYQTPRYLVIGTGKKITLECSQTMGHDKMYWYQQDPGMELHLIHYSYGVNSTEKGDLSSESTVSRIRTEHFPLTLESARPSHTSQYLCASSEFETGDVDQPQHFGDGTRLSIL.

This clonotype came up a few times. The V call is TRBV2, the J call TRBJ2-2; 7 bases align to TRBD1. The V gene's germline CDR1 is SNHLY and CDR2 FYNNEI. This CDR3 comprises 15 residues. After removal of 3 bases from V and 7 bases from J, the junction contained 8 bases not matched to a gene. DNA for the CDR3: TGTGCCAGCAGTGAGACGACAGGGCTGAGCGGGGAGCTGTTTTTT. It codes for CASSETTGLSGELFF.

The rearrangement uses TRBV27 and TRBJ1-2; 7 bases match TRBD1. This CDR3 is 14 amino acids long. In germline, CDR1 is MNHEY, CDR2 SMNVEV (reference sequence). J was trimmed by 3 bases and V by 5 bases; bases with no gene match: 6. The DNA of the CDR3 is TGTGCCAGCAGTCCCGACAGGGCCTACTATGGCTACACCTTC. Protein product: CASSPDRAYYGYTF.

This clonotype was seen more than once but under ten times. CDR3 residues: CASSQDGAGTNEKLFF. The CDR3 coding sequence is TGCGCCAGCAGCCAAGATGGGGCGGGAACTAATGAAAAACTGTTTTTT. The chain employs TRBV4-1 and TRBJ1-4; D may be TRBD1 (5 bases). V lost 0 bases and J lost 1, with 9 bases in between. Germline V gene data show CDR1 as MGHRA and CDR2 as YSYEKL. The CDR3 contains 16 residues.

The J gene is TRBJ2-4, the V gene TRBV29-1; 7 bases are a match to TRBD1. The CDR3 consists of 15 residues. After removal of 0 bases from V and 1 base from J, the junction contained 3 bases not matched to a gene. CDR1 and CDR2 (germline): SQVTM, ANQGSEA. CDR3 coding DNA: TGCAGCGTTGAAGACCCGGGACAGGCCAAAAACATTCAGTACTTC. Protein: CSVEDPGQAKNIQYF.